These T cell receptor beta chains were read from a single sample in a study of beta chain features in type 1 diabetes. Assay used: immunoSEQ multiplex PCR; TCRdb lists only in-frame clones, some missing. Seen here are roughly 230,000 clones, about 10% observed once, and the top ten hold 0.034%. Sequenced input: naive CD4+ T cells from blood. The receptors come from a woman between 18 and 29 years old in good health. CDR3s include the opening cysteine and the closing phenylalanine or tryptophan. A D gene is named only where the DNA matches it firmly. Rows may omit the clone size; those that give it use once, few, many or a size class.

j_call clone_size d_call v_call cdr3_aa cdr3_nt
TRBJ2-7 NA TRBD2 TRBV6-6 CASGASGRLYYEQYF TGTGCCAGCGGGGCTAGCGGGAGGCTTTACTACGAGCAGTACTTC
TRBJ1-1 NA NA TRBV7-8 CASSPVGGPAFF TGTGCCAGCAGCCCCGTCGGGGGACCAGCTTTCTTT
TRBJ1-4 NA NA TRBV19 CASRRVSGEKLFF TGTGCCAGTAGGCGAGTAAGCGGAGAAAAACTGTTTTTT
TRBJ2-7 few NA TRBV7-9 CASSLVRVPDYEQYF TGTGCCAGCAGCTTAGTACGCGTGCCCGACTACGAGCAGTACTTC
TRBJ2-2 NA NA TRBV18 CASSLTNTGELFF TGTGCCAGCTCACTAACAAACACCGGGGAGCTGTTTTTT
TRBJ2-1 few NA TRBV15 CATSRPAGGINEQFF TGTGCCACCAGCAGACCGGCAGGGGGGATAAATGAGCAGTTCTTC
TRBJ2-5 few NA TRBV29-1 CSVGFRGRQETQYF TGCAGCGTTGGTTTTCGCGGCCGCCAAGAGACCCAGTACTTC
TRBJ2-1 few NA TRBV6-1 CASTPEVRGEQFF TGTGCCAGCACCCCAGAGGTCCGGGGAGAGCAGTTCTTC
TRBJ2-1 NA TRBD2 TRBV5-4 CASSLPGLAGNEQFF TGTGCCAGCAGCTTACCGGGACTAGCGGGAAATGAGCAGTTCTTC
TRBJ1-4 NA TRBD1 TRBV5-1 CASSFDTGGEREKLFF TGCGCCAGCAGCTTCGATACAGGGGGCGAAAGAGAAAAACTGTTTTTT
TRBJ2-2 NA TRBD2 TRBV13 CASSSGTRVTGELFF TGTGCCAGCAGCAGCGGGACTAGGGTCACCGGGGAGCTGTTTTTT
TRBJ2-4 few TRBD2 TRBV28 CASSPRAGLAGVYLENIQYF TGTGCCAGCAGTCCCAGAGCTGGACTAGCGGGAGTTTATTTGGAAAACATTCAGTACTTC
TRBJ1-1 NA TRBD1 TRBV7-6 CASSPGAGTGSEAFF TGTGCCAGCAGCCCCGGAGCCGGGACAGGGTCCGAAGCTTTCTTT
TRBJ1-5 few NA TRBV6-1 CASSAPVGHSNQPQHF TGTGCCAGCAGTGCCCCAGTGGGACATAGCAATCAGCCCCAGCATTTT
TRBJ2-1 few TRBD1 TRBV18 CASSQGQGPYNEQFF TGTGCCAGCTCACAGGGACAGGGGCCATACAATGAGCAGTTCTTC
TRBJ2-7 NA NA TRBV5-4 CASSLSRRDEQYF TGTGCCAGCAGCCTTTCGCGGAGGGACGAGCAGTACTTC
TRBJ2-7 NA TRBD2 TRBV30 CAWTPTSRMGEKYF TGTGCCTGGACCCCGACTAGCCGAATGGGCGAGAAGTACTTC
TRBJ2-1 NA TRBD2 TRBV7-8 CASSVVRSGTVEQFF TGTGCCAGCAGCGTCGTTAGGAGCGGGACCGTTGAGCAGTTCTTC
TRBJ1-6 NA NA TRBV30 CAWSVPGGIYNSPLHF TGTGCCTGGAGTGTACCGGGGGGGATCTATAATTCACCCCTCCACTTT
TRBJ2-7 NA NA TRBV2 CASSGVEVISYEQYF TGTGCCAGCAGTGGCGTGGAGGTAATCTCCTACGAGCAGTACTTC
TRBJ2-6 few TRBD1 TRBV30 CAWKGQGFSGANVLTF TGTGCCTGGAAGGGACAGGGGTTCTCTGGGGCCAACGTCCTGACTTTC
TRBJ2-3 many TRBD2 TRBV11-2 CASRRLAESTDTQYF TGTGCCAGCCGAAGACTAGCGGAGTCCACAGATACGCAGTATTTT
TRBJ2-4 NA NA TRBV30 CARSSGAKNIQYF TGTGCCCGCTCGTCGGGGGCCAAAAACATTCAGTACTTC
TRBJ1-6 NA TRBD1 TRBV2 CASSTGGADSPLHF TGTGCCAGCAGTACAGGGGGCGCTGATTCACCCCTCCACTTT
TRBJ1-4 few NA TRBV5-6 CASSLEGPVEKLFF TGTGCCAGCAGCTTGGAGGGGCCAGTAGAAAAACTGTTTTTT
TRBJ2-3 NA NA TRBV10-3 CAISERGGSSTDTQYF TGTGCCATCAGTGAGAGGGGGGGGTCTAGCACAGATACGCAGTATTTT
TRBJ1-2 NA NA TRBV30 CAWSADRTYGYTF TGTGCCTGGAGTGCTGACAGAACCTATGGCTACACCTTC
TRBJ2-7 few TRBD1 TRBV5-5 CASSLKPGQGPYEQYF TGTGCCAGCAGCCTGAAGCCGGGACAGGGGCCCTACGAGCAGTACTTC
TRBJ2-7 few NA TRBV5-6 CASSLGGARGVDLHEQYF TGTGCCAGCAGCTTGGGAGGGGCCAGGGGCGTGGATCTCCACGAGCAGTACTTC
TRBJ2-1 NA NA TRBV5-1 CASSSLGRSPYNEQFF TGCGCCAGCTCTTCCTTAGGTAGGAGCCCCTACAATGAGCAGTTCTTC
TRBJ2-1 NA TRBD1 TRBV5-1 CASSLSGQGIDEQFF TGCGCCAGCAGCTTGAGTGGACAGGGGATCGATGAGCAGTTCTTC
TRBJ1-2 many NA TRBV7-9 CASRVTGTRGYTF TGTGCCAGCAGGGTCACAGGGACGCGAGGCTACACCTTC
TRBJ1-4 NA NA TRBV7-9 CASSLSRGATNEKLFF TGTGCCAGCAGCTTATCCAGGGGAGCAACTAATGAAAAACTGTTTTTT
TRBJ1-1 NA NA TRBV19 CASSIEQGKRRGNTEAFF TGTGCCAGTAGTATAGAACAGGGCAAACGTCGCGGGAACACTGAAGCTTTCTTT
TRBJ1-4 NA NA TRBV11-2 CASSLALDSNEKLFF TGTGCCAGCAGCTTAGCCCTAGATTCGAATGAAAAACTGTTTTTT
TRBJ2-7 few TRBD1 TRBV29-1 CSVEDRGRGPGEQYF TGCAGCGTTGAAGATCGGGGTAGGGGGCCGGGCGAGCAGTACTTC
TRBJ2-1 NA NA TRBV28 CASSAYQGGEQFF TGTGCCAGCAGCGCATACCAGGGAGGTGAGCAGTTCTTC
TRBJ2-5 few NA TRBV27 CASSLGLAETQYF TGTGCCAGCAGTTTGGGTCTAGCGGAGACCCAGTACTTC
TRBJ1-2 few NA TRBV7-9 CASSLDLSGNGYTF TGTGCCAGCAGCTTAGACCTATCGGGTAATGGCTACACCTTC
TRBJ2-3 NA NA TRBV4-1 CASSQVGGDSMDTQYF TGCGCCAGCAGCCAAGTGGGGGGTGATAGTATGGATACGCAGTATTTT
TRBJ1-2 few NA TRBV30 CAWSRGAQDYGYTF TGTGCCTGGAGTCGAGGCGCACAGGACTATGGCTACACCTTC
TRBJ2-1 few TRBD2 TRBV5-1 CASSWGTSGYSYNEQFF TGCGCCAGCAGCTGGGGGACTAGCGGGTACTCCTACAATGAGCAGTTCTTC
TRBJ2-2 few NA TRBV5-1 CASTGGTAMNTGELFF TGCGCCAGCACTGGCGGGACAGCTATGAACACCGGGGAGCTGTTTTTT
TRBJ2-3 few TRBD1 TRBV6-6 CASVTGGTDTQYF TGTGCCAGTGTGACAGGGGGCACAGATACGCAGTATTTT
TRBJ1-2 few NA TRBV6-5 CASSRTEKYGYTF TGTGCCAGCAGTCGGACAGAAAAGTATGGCTACACCTTC
TRBJ2-7 NA NA TRBV30 CAWSVRDRPDEQYF TGTGCCTGGAGTGTACGAGACAGGCCCGACGAGCAGTACTTC
TRBJ2-1 few TRBD2 TRBV5-1 CASSLVALSAGAINEQFF TGCGCCAGCAGCTTGGTCGCGCTCTCAGCGGGAGCGATCAATGAGCAGTTCTTC
TRBJ2-1 few NA TRBV6-6 CASSPGTHNEQFF TGTGCCAGCAGTCCCGGGACTCACAATGAGCAGTTCTTC
TRBJ1-1 few TRBD1 TRBV5-1 CASSEQGRTEAFF TGCGCCAGCAGCGAACAGGGGCGTACTGAAGCTTTCTTT
TRBJ1-5 few NA TRBV27 CASRPDGGPKPFSQPQHF TGTGCCAGCAGGCCCGATGGGGGCCCAAAACCCTTCAGCCAGCCCCAGCATTTT
TRBJ2-5 few TRBD2 TRBV5-5 CASSGIAGDWETQYF TGTGCCAGCAGTGGGATAGCGGGAGATTGGGAGACCCAGTACTTC